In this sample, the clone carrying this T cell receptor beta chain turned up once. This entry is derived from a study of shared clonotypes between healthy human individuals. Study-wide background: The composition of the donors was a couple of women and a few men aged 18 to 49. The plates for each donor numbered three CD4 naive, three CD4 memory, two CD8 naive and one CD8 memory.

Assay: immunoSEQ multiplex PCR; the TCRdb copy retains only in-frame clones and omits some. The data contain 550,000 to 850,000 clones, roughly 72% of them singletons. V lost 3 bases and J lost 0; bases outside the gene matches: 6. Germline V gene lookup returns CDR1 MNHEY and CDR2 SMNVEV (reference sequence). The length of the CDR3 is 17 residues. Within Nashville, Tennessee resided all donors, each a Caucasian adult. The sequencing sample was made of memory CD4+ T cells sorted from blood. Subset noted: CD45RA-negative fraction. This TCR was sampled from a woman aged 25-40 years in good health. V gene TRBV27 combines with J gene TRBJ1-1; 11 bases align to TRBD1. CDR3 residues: CASSFPGQGAMNTEAFF. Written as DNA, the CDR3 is TGTGCCAGCAGTTTCCCCGGACAGGGGGCAATGAACACTGAAGCTTTCTTT.